What follows is one T cell receptor (beta chain) and its context. The method was immunoSEQ multiplex PCR; TCRdb's version includes in-frame clones alone and lacks a portion of them. The sample yields 150,000 to 200,000 clones, around four fifths seen once. This sample was included in a study of blood T cell repertoires in COVID-19. Study details: PBMCs, B-cell-depleted T cells, or T cells were the source of the cDNA or gDNA that made up the material.

Germline V gene data show CDR1 as KGHSH and CDR2 as LQKENI. The CDR3 covers 16 residues. V dropped 7 bases and J dropped 4 bases, with 19 bases sitting between them. The sequenced material came from PBMCs or T cells enriched from blood (not recorded which). The sequence derives from an older man who had been exposed to COVID-19. J is TRBJ2-2 and V is TRBV18; perhaps TRBD1 as D (7 bases). CDR3 residues: CASWKRRGQGTGELFF. The CDR3 DNA sequence: TGTGCCAGCTGGAAACGGAGGGGGCAAGGCACCGGGGAGCTGTTTTTT.